This TCR beta chain emerged from a study of blood T cell repertoires in COVID-19. As for the study in general: Spain, Italy and the United States supplied samples that represented acute and convalescent COVID-19. Sample material is recorded as cDNA or gDNA derived from T cells, B-cell-depleted T cells, or PBMCs.

CDR3 length equals 16 residues. Germline V gene lookup returns CDR1 SGDLS and CDR2 YYNGEE. V was pared by 4 bases and J by 2 bases, with 10 bases of the junction left unmatched. Under the authors' procedure: By means of reference gene primer amplification, nucleated cell counts were estimated. Only in-frame clones appear in the TCRdb table, and some are missing; sequencing was by immunoSEQ multiplex PCR. D and trimming come from the DNA, and the V and J calls and clone size come from that table. This table holds 35,000 to 45,000 clones, 65% to 90% found once. This clone is a singleton in its sample. The TCR originated in a human donor in a cohort sampled during active COVID-19. The sequencing input was peripheral blood. The rearrangement joins TRBV9 to TRBJ1-2; TRBD1 aligns across 8 bases. CDR3 DNA: TGTGCCAGCAGCCCCCAATCAGGGGGCGCAAACTATGGCTACACCTTC. This gives the protein CASSPQSGGANYGYTF. Together with reference TRBV9 and TRBJ1-2, the CDR3 gives the full variable domain: DSGVTQTPKHLITATGQRVTLRCSPRSGDLSVYWYQQSLDQGLQFLIQYYNGEERAKGNILERFSAQQFPDLHSELNLSSLELGDSALYFCASSPQSGGANYGYTFGSGTRLTVV.